Following are 19 T cell receptor beta chains from one sample sequenced in a study of persistence of HIV-infected CD4 T cells. The immunoSEQ assay was version 4, run in survey mode. Libraries were prepared by immunoSEQ multiplex PCR; TCRdb keeps only in-frame clonotypes and omits some of them. Among just under 65,000 clones listed, 70% to 75% were seen once. Overlapping HIV-1 Gag 15-mer peptides at approximately 1 ug per peptide per mL were used. Sorted nonresponding memory CD4+ T cells were CD40L-negative, CD69-negative, CD45RO-high. For these receptors, no antigen is known. Here the sequenced sample was CD4+ T cells sorted from PBMCs after roughly 19-hour stimulation, taken from a patient who received antiretroviral therapy. The receptors were gathered from an adult man with HIV who was CMV-seropositive.

J is TRBJ1-6 and V is TRBV28, with a possible D match to TRBD1 (5 bases). Germline loops: CDR1 MDHEN, CDR2 SYDVKM. V gave up 4 bases and J gave up 3 bases, with 16 bases separating them. This CDR3 contains 17 residues. For the CDR3, the DNA is TGTGCCAGCAGTTCATTCGGGGGGACCCTCTATAATTCACCCCTCCACTTT. Translation gives CASSSFGGTLYNSPLHF.

The chain has TRBV24-1 and TRBJ2-1; 10 bases align to TRBD1. After removal of 4 bases from V and 5 bases from J, the junction contained 13 bases not matched to a gene. CDR1 is KGHDR and CDR2 is SFDVKD in the germline V gene. The CDR3 runs to 18 residues. Written as DNA, the CDR3 is TGTGCCACCAGTGACGCCGACTGGGACAGGGGTGACAACAATGAGCAGTTCTTC. Translating it yields CATSDADWDRGDNNEQFF.

The rearrangement uses TRBV18 and TRBJ2-7, with 7 bases matching TRBD1. V shed 3 bases and J 2 bases; nucleotides not matched to a gene: 1. CDR1 is KGHSH, CDR2 LQKENI, per germline. CDR3 size: 13 residues. The CDR3 spells CASSPGTAYEQYF. DNA for the CDR3: TGTGCCAGCTCACCTGGGACAGCCTACGAGCAGTACTTC.

The V call is TRBV18, the J call TRBJ2-3; D is unresolved. CDR1 is KGHSH, CDR2 LQKENI, per germline. The V end was cut by 6 bases, the J end by 0 bases, with 10 bases between. CDR3 size: 14 residues. The CDR3 loop reads CASSARGSTDTQYF. Written as DNA, the CDR3 is TGTGCCAGCTCGGCCCGTGGGAGCACAGATACGCAGTATTTT.

This chain connects TRBV4-2 to TRBJ2-3; 13 bases fit TRBD2. The junction had 9 bases not matched to a gene; V was cut back by 2 bases and J by 4 bases. CDR1 and CDR2 from the germline V gene are LGHNA and YNFKEQ. This CDR3 region has 18 residues. The CDR3 region has the DNA TGTGCCAGCAGCCAACCGGGACTAGCGGGAATCACGGCAGATACGCAGTATTTT. Its protein is CASSQPGLAGITADTQYF.

This chain links TRBV5-1 with TRBJ2-6, with no clear D. Trimming shortened V by 1 base and J by 0 bases, and 5 bases separated the two germline ends. The CDR3 extends over 15 amino acids. CDR1 is SGHRS and CDR2 is YFSETQ in the germline V gene. The CDR3 DNA sequence: TGCGCCAGCAGCTTGTCAGGCTCTGGGGCCAACGTCCTGACTTTC. Protein sequence: CASSLSGSGANVLTF.

The V and J genes are TRBV18 and TRBJ1-5, with D uncertain. Germline lookup yields CDR1 KGHSH and CDR2 LQKENI. Trimming stripped 4 bases from V and 2 bases from J, with 9 bases between. The CDR3 sequence is 14 residues long. CDR3: CASSLQNGNQPQHF. The DNA for the CDR3 is TGTGCCAGCTCACTCCAGAACGGCAATCAGCCCCAGCATTTT.

This chain links TRBV6-5 with TRBJ1-6; 10 bases align to TRBD1. This CDR3 is 15 amino acids long. Trimming cost V 6 bases and J 6 bases; bases outside gene matches: 5. Germline loops: CDR1 MNHEY, CDR2 SVGAGI. The CDR3 here is CASRTGGMGNSPLHF. CDR3 sequence (DNA): TGTGCCAGCAGGACAGGGGGCATGGGTAATTCACCCCTCCACTTT.

The count of this clone is one. The chain uses TRBV27 and TRBJ2-3, with TRBD2 matching over 10 bases. Germline CDR1 is MNHEY and CDR2 is SMNVEV (reference sequence). This CDR3 contains 17 residues. The V and J ends lost 5 bases and 2 bases, in that order; junction bases with no gene match: 10. DNA of the CDR3: TGTGCCAGCAGTCCCACCGGACTAGCGGTTACCACAGATACGCAGTATTTT. Residues: CASSPTGLAVTTDTQYF.

The chain recombines TRBV15 with TRBJ1-5; 10 positions agree with TRBD1. The CDR3 runs 17 residues. CDR1 and CDR2 from the germline V gene are LNHNV and YYDKDF (reference sequence). J gave up 6 bases and V 0 bases, and 8 bases lay outside the gene matches. CDR3 nucleotides: TGTGCCACCAGCAGAGATAAGGACAGGGGGAAAGGTCAGCCCCAGCATTTT. Protein product: CATSRDKDRGKGQPQHF. The full variable domain, completed using reference TRBV15 and TRBJ1-5, is DAMVIQNPRYQVTQFGKPVTLSCSQTLNHNVMYWYQQKSSQAPKLLFHYYDKDFNNEADTPDNFQSRRPNTSFCFLDIRSPGLGDTAMYLCATSRDKDRGKGQPQHFGDGTRLSIL.

This clone was found a few times. The CDR3 sequence is CASSLPGNTYEQYF. The CDR3 DNA reads as TGTGCCAGCAGTTTGCCAGGGAACACCTACGAGCAGTACTTC. The V call is TRBV28, the J call TRBJ2-7; the D gene is possibly TRBD1 (5 bases). This CDR3 comprises 14 residues. With 3 bases removed from V and 2 bases from J, the gap between germline ends came to 11 bases. Germline loops: CDR1 MDHEN, CDR2 SYDVKM.

This clone was detected once. This sequence joins TRBV6-6 and TRBJ1-6; unclear D gene. This CDR3 has 15 amino acids. The V and J ends lost 2 bases and 7 bases respectively, with 12 bases between them. Germline CDR1 MNHNY, CDR2 SVGAGI (reference sequence). In DNA form, the CDR3 reads TGTGCCAGCAGTTACCAAGACCGTTCCAATTCACCCCTCCACTTT. Protein product: CASSYQDRSNSPLHF.

The CDR3 sequence: CASSYGTLRQPQHF. The CDR3 nucleotides are TGTGCCAGCAGTTATGGGACATTACGACAGCCCCAGCATTTT. The rearrangement joins TRBV6-5 to TRBJ1-5, with D possibly TRBD1 on 6 matching bases. Germline lookup yields CDR1 MNHEY and CDR2 SVGAGI. The ends were cut back, 3 bases at V and 7 bases at J, with 13 bases in the middle. CDR3 length: 14 amino acids.

The J gene is TRBJ1-5, the V gene TRBV10-2; D remains ambiguous. Trimming removed 6 bases at V and 3 bases at J, with 9 bases between. Germline CDR1 WSHSY, CDR2 SAAADI. The CDR3 consists of 13 residues. In DNA form, the CDR3 reads TGCGCCAGCAGGGCAATGACCAATCAGCCCCAGCATTTT. Translating it yields CASRAMTNQPQHF.

The J gene is TRBJ2-2, the V gene TRBV5-1; 7 bases are a match to TRBD2. The junction had 12 bases not matched to a gene; V was cut back by 4 bases and J by 6 bases. Germline lookup yields CDR1 SGHRS and CDR2 YFSETQ. There are 16 residues in the CDR3. The CDR3 region is CASSPAGPAGSGELFF. CDR3 in DNA: TGCGCCAGCAGCCCCGCAGGACCAGCGGGATCCGGGGAGCTGTTTTTT.

V usage is TRBV5-1 and J usage is TRBJ2-1; D remains ambiguous. The germline V gene encodes CDR1 SGHRS and CDR2 YFSETQ. Trimming pared 1 base from V and 10 bases from J, leaving 15 bases between. CDR3 length equals 14 residues. The CDR3 here is CASSLNGPPGEQFF. Written as DNA, the CDR3 is TGCGCCAGCAGCTTGAATGGGCCACCCGGGGAGCAGTTCTTC.

V usage is TRBV19 and J usage is TRBJ2-3; 12 nucleotides agree with TRBD2. V was pared by 7 bases and J by 2 bases, with 4 bases of the junction left unmatched. The germline CDR1 and CDR2 sequences are LNHDA and SQIVND (reference sequence). The CDR3 loop spans 15 amino acids. CDR3 protein: CASTRTSGVTDTQYF. DNA of the CDR3: TGTGCCAGTACGAGGACTAGCGGGGTCACAGATACGCAGTATTTT. The whole variable domain, filled in from reference TRBV19 and TRBJ2-3, reads DGGITQSPKYLFRKEGQNVTLSCEQNLNHDAMYWYRQDPGQGLRLIYYSQIVNDFQKGDIAEGYSVSREKKESFPLTVTSAQKNPTAFYLCASTRTSGVTDTQYFGPGTRLTVL.

The V gene is TRBV5-4, the J gene TRBJ2-1; a weak D match, TRBD2 (5 bases). The CDR3 runs 15 residues. The V end lost 1 base, the J end lost 4 bases, and 12 bases lay between the germline ends. Germline V gene data show CDR1 as SGHNT and CDR2 as YYREEE (reference sequence). The CDR3 region has the DNA TGTGCCAGCAGCTTGACGGGGTTACTATACAATGAGCAGTTCTTC. It translates to CASSLTGLLYNEQFF.

V gene TRBV7-2 combines with J gene TRBJ2-7; D remains unclear. Germline values: CDR1 SGHTA, CDR2 FQGNSA. CDR3 size: 14 residues. The germline V and J ends were trimmed by 2 bases and 0 bases, with 8 bases remaining between them. The CDR3 spells CASSLKVGSYEQYF. CDR3 DNA: TGTGCCAGCAGCTTAAAGGTCGGCTCCTACGAGCAGTACTTC.